Listed below are T cell receptor beta chains from one sample, sequenced in a study of T cell responses to AZD1222 COVID-19 vaccine. Measured with immunoSEQ multiplex PCR; TCRdb has only the in-frame clones, and not every one. This sample carries 150,000 or so clones, around 90% of them seen once, and the ten largest clones take about 20%. The material was peripheral blood, obtained on day 0 of AZD1222 vaccination. Receptor source: an adult in good health. Both conserved end residues are part of each CDR3. Fields, in order: J gene, D gene, clone size, V gene, CDR3 DNA, CDR3 protein. A D gene is named only where the DNA matches it firmly. Size values are once, few and many counts, or a class for expanded clones, and some rows have none.

j_gene: TRBJ2-1; d_gene: TRBD2; abundance: NA; v_gene: TRBV5-1; CDR3nt: TGCGCCAGCACCCGGGGGAGGACTAGCGGGAGGACCTACAATGAGCAGTTCTTC; CDR3aa: CASTRGRTSGRTYNEQFF
j_gene: TRBJ2-7; d_gene: TRBD2; abundance: NA; v_gene: TRBV27; CDR3nt: TGTGCCAGCAGTTTCGGGCGGGAGGGGATTGGCCTCCCCTACGAGCAGTACTTC; CDR3aa: CASSFGREGIGLPYEQYF
j_gene: TRBJ1-5; d_gene: NA; abundance: NA; v_gene: TRBV4-1; CDR3nt: TGCGCCAGCAGCCAAAGGGGCAATCAGCCCCAGCATTTT; CDR3aa: CASSQRGNQPQHF
j_gene: TRBJ1-6; d_gene: NA; abundance: NA; v_gene: TRBV4-3; CDR3nt: TGCGCCAGCAGCCAATTGAGCAGTTCGGGAGATAATTCACCCCTCCACTTT; CDR3aa: CASSQLSSSGDNSPLHF
j_gene: TRBJ2-7; d_gene: TRBD1; abundance: NA; v_gene: TRBV9; CDR3nt: TGTGCCAGCAGCCGGACAGGGGAGGTCGAGCAGTACTTC; CDR3aa: CASSRTGEVEQYF
j_gene: TRBJ2-7; d_gene: TRBD2; abundance: NA; v_gene: TRBV28; CDR3nt: TGTGCCAGCGGGGGGTGGACTAGCGGGGCTTCCGGCGAGCAGTACTTC; CDR3aa: CASGGWTSGASGEQYF
j_gene: TRBJ2-3; d_gene: TRBD2; abundance: NA; v_gene: TRBV30; CDR3nt: TGTGCCTGGAGTCGTACTAGCGGGAGGAGCACAGATACGCAGTATTTT; CDR3aa: CAWSRTSGRSTDTQYF
j_gene: TRBJ1-1; d_gene: NA; abundance: NA; v_gene: TRBV5-1; CDR3nt: TGCGCCAGCAGCTTGGGAGCAGGGTACGGCACTGAAGCTTTCTTT; CDR3aa: CASSLGAGYGTEAFF
j_gene: TRBJ2-4; d_gene: NA; abundance: NA; v_gene: TRBV3-1/TRBV3-2; CDR3nt: TGTGCCAGCAGCGCACTACCTCGGAACATTCAGTACTTC; CDR3aa: CASSALPRNIQYF
j_gene: TRBJ1-1; d_gene: NA; abundance: NA; v_gene: TRBV21-1; CDR3nt: TGTGCCAGCAGCAAAGTTGGACAGAAGAACACTGAAGCTTTCTTT; CDR3aa: CASSKVGQKNTEAFF
j_gene: TRBJ1-2; d_gene: NA; abundance: NA; v_gene: TRBV12-3/TRBV12-4; CDR3nt: TGTGCCAGCAGTCCGGGGGACTATGGCTACACCTTC; CDR3aa: CASSPGDYGYTF
j_gene: TRBJ1-2; d_gene: NA; abundance: NA; v_gene: TRBV12-3/TRBV12-4; CDR3nt: TGTGCCAGCAGCCAGCGCTATGGCTACACCTTC; CDR3aa: CASSQRYGYTF
j_gene: TRBJ2-7; d_gene: TRBD1; abundance: few; v_gene: TRBV28; CDR3nt: TGTGCCAGCAGTCCTCAGGGGGCTTTTGAGTACGAGCAGTACTTC; CDR3aa: CASSPQGAFEYEQYF
j_gene: TRBJ1-1; d_gene: NA; abundance: NA; v_gene: TRBV9; CDR3nt: TGTGCCAGCAGCGTATTTGAGGGGGGTGAAGCTTTCTTT; CDR3aa: CASSVFEGGEAFF
j_gene: TRBJ1-1; d_gene: TRBD1; abundance: few; v_gene: TRBV6-5; CDR3nt: TGTGCCAGCATTAATACAGGGGGCGAAGCTTTCTTT; CDR3aa: CASINTGGEAFF
j_gene: TRBJ2-7; d_gene: TRBD2; abundance: NA; v_gene: TRBV9; CDR3nt: TGTGCCAGCAGCGCCCTAGCGGGGGGAACCTACGAGCAGTACTTC; CDR3aa: CASSALAGGTYEQYF
j_gene: TRBJ1-2; d_gene: NA; abundance: once; v_gene: TRBV4-3; CDR3nt: TGCGCCAGCAGCCAAGATAGGCGGGGGCTCGGGGGCTACACCTTC; CDR3aa: CASSQDRRGLGGYTF
j_gene: TRBJ2-7; d_gene: NA; abundance: few; v_gene: TRBV2; CDR3nt: TGTGCCAGCAGTGAAGCCTCCGTTTTCGAGCAGTACTTC; CDR3aa: CASSEASVFEQYF
j_gene: TRBJ2-1; d_gene: NA; abundance: NA; v_gene: TRBV5-8; CDR3nt: TGTGCCAGCAGCTTTTTAGTGGAGGATGAGAGGGCAAGACCCTACAATGAGCAGTTCTTC; CDR3aa: CASSFLVEDERARPYNEQFF
j_gene: TRBJ1-5; d_gene: NA; abundance: NA; v_gene: TRBV28; CDR3nt: TGTGCCAGCAGTTTGGCACAGGACGGACAGCCCCAGCATTTT; CDR3aa: CASSLAQDGQPQHF
j_gene: TRBJ2-2; d_gene: TRBD2; abundance: NA; v_gene: TRBV9; CDR3nt: TGTGCCAGCAGCCAGGTGGCGGGAGCGAACACCGGGGAGCTGTTTTTT; CDR3aa: CASSQVAGANTGELFF
j_gene: TRBJ1-3; d_gene: NA; abundance: NA; v_gene: TRBV30; CDR3nt: TGTGCCTGGAGTGTTCTGGACTCCGGTGGAAACACCATATATTTT; CDR3aa: CAWSVLDSGGNTIYF
j_gene: TRBJ2-5; d_gene: NA; abundance: NA; v_gene: TRBV18; CDR3nt: TGTGCCAGCTCACCACTAGACAGAGGGGAGACCCAGTACTTC; CDR3aa: CASSPLDRGETQYF
j_gene: TRBJ1-5; d_gene: NA; abundance: NA; v_gene: TRBV30; CDR3nt: TGTGCCTGGAGTGTTGATGGGCAGCCCCAGCATTTT; CDR3aa: CAWSVDGQPQHF
j_gene: TRBJ1-3; d_gene: NA; abundance: NA; v_gene: TRBV7-3; CDR3nt: TGTGCCAGCAGCTTACAGTCGGCCTCTGGAAACACCATATATTTT; CDR3aa: CASSLQSASGNTIYF
j_gene: TRBJ1-5; d_gene: NA; abundance: NA; v_gene: TRBV3-1/TRBV3-2; CDR3nt: TGTGCCAGCAGACCGGACAGTTTCAATGATAGCAATCAGCCCCAGCATTTT; CDR3aa: CASRPDSFNDSNQPQHF
j_gene: TRBJ2-2; d_gene: NA; abundance: NA; v_gene: TRBV11-3; CDR3nt: TGTGCCAGCGCACCCGGCGGGGAGCTGTTTTTT; CDR3aa: CASAPGGELFF
j_gene: TRBJ1-2; d_gene: TRBD1; abundance: NA; v_gene: TRBV9; CDR3nt: TGTGCCAGCAGCGTAAGAGACAGGGCGGAGTATGGCTACACCTTC; CDR3aa: CASSVRDRAEYGYTF
j_gene: TRBJ2-2; d_gene: NA; abundance: NA; v_gene: TRBV21-1; CDR3nt: TGTGCCAGCAGTAAGGACGGGGAGCTGTTTTTT; CDR3aa: CASSKDGELFF
j_gene: TRBJ1-2; d_gene: TRBD1; abundance: NA; v_gene: TRBV19; CDR3nt: TGTGCCACCCAGAACAGGGGACTATATGGCTACACCTTC; CDR3aa: CATQNRGLYGYTF
j_gene: TRBJ1-2; d_gene: NA; abundance: NA; v_gene: TRBV15; CDR3nt: TGTGCCACCAGCAGTCCGACAGGTTCCTTCAACTATGGCTACACCTTC; CDR3aa: CATSSPTGSFNYGYTF
j_gene: TRBJ2-2; d_gene: TRBD2; abundance: NA; v_gene: TRBV7-2; CDR3nt: TGTGCCAGCAGCTTAGGACTAGCGGCGCCCGGGGAGCTGTTTTTT; CDR3aa: CASSLGLAAPGELFF
j_gene: TRBJ2-2; d_gene: TRBD1; abundance: NA; v_gene: TRBV19; CDR3nt: TGTGCCAGTTTCGTAGGGACAGGCCCTCCCGGGGAGCTGTTTTTT; CDR3aa: CASFVGTGPPGELFF
j_gene: TRBJ1-5; d_gene: NA; abundance: NA; v_gene: TRBV6-4; CDR3nt: TGTGCCAGCAGACTGGGGACCGACAATCAGCCCCAGCATTTT; CDR3aa: CASRLGTDNQPQHF
j_gene: TRBJ2-2; d_gene: NA; abundance: NA; v_gene: TRBV5-1; CDR3nt: TGCGCCAGCAGCTCTCCAGTCCTAGCCGCGAACACCGGGGAGCTGTTTTTT; CDR3aa: CASSSPVLAANTGELFF
j_gene: TRBJ2-5; d_gene: NA; abundance: NA; v_gene: TRBV5-6; CDR3nt: TGTGCCAGCAGCTTCGGCGGGACTCAAGAGACCCAGTACTTC; CDR3aa: CASSFGGTQETQYF
j_gene: TRBJ2-2; d_gene: NA; abundance: NA; v_gene: TRBV13; CDR3nt: TGTGCCAGCAGCTTAGGCTTAACCGGGGAGCTGTTTTTT; CDR3aa: CASSLGLTGELFF
j_gene: TRBJ1-2; d_gene: TRBD1; abundance: once; v_gene: TRBV6-5; CDR3nt: TGTGCCAGCAGATTGGGACAGACTAACTATGGCTACACCTTC; CDR3aa: CASRLGQTNYGYTF
j_gene: TRBJ2-1; d_gene: TRBD1; abundance: NA; v_gene: TRBV6-5; CDR3nt: TGTGCCAGCAGTTACCTGGACAGGTACAATGAGCAGTTCTTC; CDR3aa: CASSYLDRYNEQFF